The 5 T cell receptor beta chains below all came from one sample that was sequenced in a study of cytomegalovirus exposure and HLA in healthy donors. With 60 Vbeta and 13 Jbeta primers, the PCR was carried out. Sequenced by immunoSEQ multiplex PCR; TCRdb stores in-frame clones only, minus some. The table includes 140,000 or so clones, 78% detected once. Sample: PBMCs. The receptors shown here come from a female donor in good health and CMV-seronegative.

The rearrangement links TRBV28 to TRBJ2-3; D not resolved. The germline V and J ends were trimmed by 5 bases and 1 base, with 13 bases remaining between them. The germline V gene has CDR1 MDHEN and CDR2 SYDVKM. The CDR3 consists of 15 residues. In DNA, the CDR3 is TGTGCCAGCAGTCCAACCTTGGCGGGCACAGATACGCAGTATTTT. This sequence encodes CASSPTLAGTDTQYF.

This clone was recorded a few times. The rearrangement joins TRBV6-5 to TRBJ1-2; TRBD1 agrees at 7 bases. The germline CDR1 and CDR2 sequences are MNHEY and SVGAGI. The CDR3 extends over 14 amino acids. V shed 5 bases, J shed 3 bases, and the junction held 6 bases outside the gene matches. The CDR3: CASSLGDSHYGYTF. The CDR3 nucleotides read TGTGCCAGCAGTCTCGGGGACAGCCACTATGGCTACACCTTC.

CDR3 in DNA: TGTGCCACCCGTACGACAGGGAACACTGAAGCTTTCTTT. Protein sequence: CATRTTGNTEAFF. The rearrangement joins TRBV6-5 to TRBJ1-1, with D possibly TRBD1 on 6 matching bases. Germline assignment: CDR1 MNHEY and CDR2 SVGAGI. The germline V and J ends were trimmed by 10 bases and 1 base, with 13 bases remaining between them. The length of the CDR3 is 13 residues.

This clone showed up just a few times. The J gene is TRBJ1-1, the V gene TRBV29-1; D is perhaps TRBD1 (5 bases). The CDR3 extends over 14 amino acids. CDR1 and CDR2 (germline): SQVTM, ANQGSEA. V lost 2 bases and J lost 1, with 11 bases in between. The DNA of the CDR3 is TGCAGCGTTGAATATCAGGGCCAGAACACTGAAGCTTTCTTT. Its protein product is CSVEYQGQNTEAFF.

A single count supports this clone. This chain connects TRBV30 to TRBJ2-7, with TRBD1 as a possible D gene (5 bases). Germline values: CDR1 GTSNPN, CDR2 SVGIG (reference sequence). Trimming removed 4 bases from V and 1 base from J, with 11 bases in between. The length of the CDR3 is 13 residues. This CDR3 reads CAWNQGASYEQYF. The CDR3 DNA is TGTGCCTGGAATCAGGGTGCATCCTACGAGCAGTACTTC.